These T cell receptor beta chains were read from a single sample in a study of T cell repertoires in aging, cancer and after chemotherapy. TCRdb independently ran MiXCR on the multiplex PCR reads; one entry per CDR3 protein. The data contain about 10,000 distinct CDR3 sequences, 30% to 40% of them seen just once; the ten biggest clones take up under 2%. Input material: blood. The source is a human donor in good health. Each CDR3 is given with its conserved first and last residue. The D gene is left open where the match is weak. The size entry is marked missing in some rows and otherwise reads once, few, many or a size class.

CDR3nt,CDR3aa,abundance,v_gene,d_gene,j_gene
TGTGCCAGCAGGCTTAATAATAATCAGCCCCAGCATTTT,CASRLNNNQPQHF,.,TRBV12-3/TRBV12-4,.,TRBJ1-5
TGTGCCAGCTCACCACAGGCTAATGAAAAACTGTTTTTT,CASSPQANEKLFF,.,TRBV18,.,TRBJ1-4
TGTGCCAGTAGTACAGACCCCAGGGGAATGACCAATCAGCCCCAGCATTTT,CASSTDPRGMTNQPQHF,.,TRBV19,.,TRBJ1-5
TGTGCCAGCTCCCCCGGGACGCCAGCTAACTATGGCTACACCTTC,CASSPGTPANYGYTF,.,TRBV18,.,TRBJ1-2
TGTGCCAGCAGACAAGCGGTGGACGCAGGCTCTGGAAACACCATATATTTT,CASRQAVDAGSGNTIYF,.,TRBV7-9,.,TRBJ1-3
TGCGCCAGCAGCTATACAGGGGGCCGTAGCAATGAGCAGTTCTTC,CASSYTGGRSNEQFF,.,TRBV5-1,TRBD1,TRBJ2-1
TGTGCCAGCAGTGGAGGGTGGGACACAGATACGCAGTATTTT,CASSGGWDTDTQYF,.,TRBV27,.,TRBJ2-3
TGTGCCAGCAGTTTAGGGGGGGGACACGCGAACACCGGGGAGCTGTTTTTT,CASSLGGGHANTGELFF,.,TRBV12-3/TRBV12-4,.,TRBJ2-2
TGCAGCGTCGCACCGGGACTAGCGGGGTCGGAGACCCAGTACTTC,CSVAPGLAGSETQYF,few,TRBV29-1,TRBD2,TRBJ2-5
TGTGCCAGCAGTTACTCGATCCGGGCTCCAGTAGGCTACACCTTC,CASSYSIRAPVGYTF,.,TRBV6-5,.,TRBJ1-2
TGTGCCAGCAGTTCCTATAGCGCGGCTAATGAAAAACTGTTTTTT,CASSSYSAANEKLFF,.,TRBV6-9,.,TRBJ1-4
TGTGCCAGCAGCTTAAGTCCCTCTGGAAACACCATATATTTT,CASSLSPSGNTIYF,.,TRBV11-2,.,TRBJ1-3
TGTGCCAGCAGCGCCGGGACAGGGATCATGACGCAGTTCTTC,CASSAGTGIMTQFF,.,TRBV7-9,TRBD1,TRBJ2-1
TGCAGTGCTGGCAGAGGAGTCACAGATACGCAGTATTTT,CSAGRGVTDTQYF,.,TRBV20-1,.,TRBJ2-3
TGTGCCAGCAGCTTGGGGGCGGGGGGGTCGCATGAGCAGTTCTTC,CASSLGAGGSHEQFF,.,TRBV5-6,TRBD2,TRBJ2-1
TGTGCCAGTAGTATAGCAGGGGATGACGAAAAACTGTTTTTT,CASSIAGDDEKLFF,once,TRBV19,.,TRBJ1-4
TGCAGTGCTAGAGATCAAGGGGGCCCTCTAGATACGCAGTATTTT,CSARDQGGPLDTQYF,few,TRBV20-1,TRBD1,TRBJ2-3
TGCAGCGTACGGACAGGTTACAATCAGCCCCAGCATTTT,CSVRTGYNQPQHF,medium-sized,TRBV29-1,TRBD1,TRBJ1-5
TGTGCCAGCAGTCTAGTGCCCCACTACGAGCAGTACTTC,CASSLVPHYEQYF,few,TRBV12-3/TRBV12-4,.,TRBJ2-7
TGTGCCTGGACCCTGCCGGGGGGCGTCAATCAGCCCCAGCATTTT,CAWTLPGGVNQPQHF,.,TRBV30,.,TRBJ1-5
TGTGCCAGCAGCTCTTGGACAGACTCCTACGAGCAGTACTTC,CASSSWTDSYEQYF,few,TRBV5-6,.,TRBJ2-7
TGTGCCAGCAGTTTCGATAGCGGGGACTACAATGAGCAGTTCTTC,CASSFDSGDYNEQFF,few,TRBV27,TRBD2,TRBJ2-1
TGTGCCAGCAGTTACTTCCAGATGGAGACCCAGTACTTC,CASSYFQMETQYF,few,TRBV6-2/TRBV6-3,.,TRBJ2-5
TGTGCCAGCAGTTTTGGCGACAACTACGAGCAGTACTTC,CASSFGDNYEQYF,once,TRBV27,.,TRBJ2-7
TGCGCCAGCCAACGGATATCGGGGGGTCATGGCTACACCTTC,CASQRISGGHGYTF,.,TRBV5-1,.,TRBJ1-2
TGTGCCAGCAAGGGCCAGGGGGGAAATCAGCCCCAGCATTTT,CASKGQGGNQPQHF,.,TRBV12-3/TRBV12-4,TRBD1,TRBJ1-5
TGTGCCAGCAGTCGGAGTGCGGGAAACACCATATATTTT,CASSRSAGNTIYF,few,TRBV6-5,.,TRBJ1-3
TGTGCCAGCAGTTCCCGTCCGACGGGGGAGGGTGGCTACACCTTC,CASSSRPTGEGGYTF,.,TRBV27,.,TRBJ1-2
TGTGCCAGCAGTTTATGGGCCGGAGACAATCAGCCCCAGCATTTT,CASSLWAGDNQPQHF,few,TRBV27,.,TRBJ1-5
TGTGCCAGCAGTTACTCGGGGGGGCGGGAGACCCAGTACTTC,CASSYSGGRETQYF,.,TRBV6-5,.,TRBJ2-5
TGTGCCAGCAGTGAAGCGGAGAACACTGAAGCTTTCTTT,CASSEAENTEAFF,.,TRBV6-1,.,TRBJ1-1
TGTGCCAGCAGCCCTAGATCGGACAGGGGTAATTCACCCCTCCACTTT,CASSPRSDRGNSPLHF,.,TRBV7-9,TRBD1,TRBJ1-6
TGTGCCAGCAGTGCCACATGGACAGGGCCACTTCAGCCCCAGCATTTT,CASSATWTGPLQPQHF,few,TRBV6-1,TRBD1,TRBJ1-5
TGTGCCAGCAGCGGGATGGGACAGGGGGCGGACAATGAGCAGTTCTTC,CASSGMGQGADNEQFF,.,TRBV5-6,TRBD1,TRBJ2-1
TGTGCCTGGACCTTGGGGGTACCTTCTGGCTACACCTTC,CAWTLGVPSGYTF,few,TRBV30,.,TRBJ1-2
TGTGCCACCCGGGGTACCTACAATGAGCAGTTCTTC,CATRGTYNEQFF,few,TRBV6-5,.,TRBJ2-1
TGTGCCAGCACCCAGACAGGATACAAACTGACTCACTATGGCTACACCTTC,CASTQTGYKLTHYGYTF,few,TRBV6-6,.,TRBJ1-2
TGCAGCGTGGATACAGGGGGCGGGGAGACCCAGTACTTC,CSVDTGGGETQYF,few,TRBV29-1,TRBD1,TRBJ2-5
TGCAGTGCTAGTTCCAGTGGCTACGAGCAGTACTTC,CSASSSGYEQYF,few,TRBV20-1,.,TRBJ2-7
TGTGCCAGCAGCCGAACCGGGACAGGGCCGGCTGACTATGGCTACACCTTC,CASSRTGTGPADYGYTF,.,TRBV7-9,TRBD1,TRBJ1-2
TGTGCCAGCAGTTCTGGGACAGGGAGATCACCCCTCCACTTT,CASSSGTGRSPLHF,few,TRBV12-3/TRBV12-4,TRBD1,TRBJ1-6
TGTGCCAGCAGTGATGGGGGGACCCCCTACAATGAGCAGTTCTTC,CASSDGGTPYNEQFF,few,TRBV6-1,.,TRBJ2-1
TGTGCCAGCGGTGACAGGAACAATCAGCCCCAGCATTTT,CASGDRNNQPQHF,.,TRBV6-5,.,TRBJ1-5
TGTGCCAGCAGCTTAGCAGGGCTCTACGAGCAGTACTTC,CASSLAGLYEQYF,.,TRBV7-9,.,TRBJ2-7
TGCAGTGCTAGACAGGGGGCAGGCGAGCAGTACTTC,CSARQGAGEQYF,few,TRBV20-1,TRBD1,TRBJ2-7
TGTGCCTGGAGTGTAACGGCGATTAGTGGCTACACCTTC,CAWSVTAISGYTF,medium-sized,TRBV30,.,TRBJ1-2
TGTGCCAGCAGCTTAAGGGGGCCAGCAGGGACCGGGGAGCTGTTTTTT,CASSLRGPAGTGELFF,.,TRBV7-8,TRBD1,TRBJ2-2
TGCGCCAGCAACACGGGACAGGGTAATTATGGCTACACCTTC,CASNTGQGNYGYTF,.,TRBV5-1,TRBD1,TRBJ1-2
TGCGCCAGCAGCCAAGTTGACGGAAACTATGGCTACACCTTC,CASSQVDGNYGYTF,.,TRBV4-1,.,TRBJ1-2